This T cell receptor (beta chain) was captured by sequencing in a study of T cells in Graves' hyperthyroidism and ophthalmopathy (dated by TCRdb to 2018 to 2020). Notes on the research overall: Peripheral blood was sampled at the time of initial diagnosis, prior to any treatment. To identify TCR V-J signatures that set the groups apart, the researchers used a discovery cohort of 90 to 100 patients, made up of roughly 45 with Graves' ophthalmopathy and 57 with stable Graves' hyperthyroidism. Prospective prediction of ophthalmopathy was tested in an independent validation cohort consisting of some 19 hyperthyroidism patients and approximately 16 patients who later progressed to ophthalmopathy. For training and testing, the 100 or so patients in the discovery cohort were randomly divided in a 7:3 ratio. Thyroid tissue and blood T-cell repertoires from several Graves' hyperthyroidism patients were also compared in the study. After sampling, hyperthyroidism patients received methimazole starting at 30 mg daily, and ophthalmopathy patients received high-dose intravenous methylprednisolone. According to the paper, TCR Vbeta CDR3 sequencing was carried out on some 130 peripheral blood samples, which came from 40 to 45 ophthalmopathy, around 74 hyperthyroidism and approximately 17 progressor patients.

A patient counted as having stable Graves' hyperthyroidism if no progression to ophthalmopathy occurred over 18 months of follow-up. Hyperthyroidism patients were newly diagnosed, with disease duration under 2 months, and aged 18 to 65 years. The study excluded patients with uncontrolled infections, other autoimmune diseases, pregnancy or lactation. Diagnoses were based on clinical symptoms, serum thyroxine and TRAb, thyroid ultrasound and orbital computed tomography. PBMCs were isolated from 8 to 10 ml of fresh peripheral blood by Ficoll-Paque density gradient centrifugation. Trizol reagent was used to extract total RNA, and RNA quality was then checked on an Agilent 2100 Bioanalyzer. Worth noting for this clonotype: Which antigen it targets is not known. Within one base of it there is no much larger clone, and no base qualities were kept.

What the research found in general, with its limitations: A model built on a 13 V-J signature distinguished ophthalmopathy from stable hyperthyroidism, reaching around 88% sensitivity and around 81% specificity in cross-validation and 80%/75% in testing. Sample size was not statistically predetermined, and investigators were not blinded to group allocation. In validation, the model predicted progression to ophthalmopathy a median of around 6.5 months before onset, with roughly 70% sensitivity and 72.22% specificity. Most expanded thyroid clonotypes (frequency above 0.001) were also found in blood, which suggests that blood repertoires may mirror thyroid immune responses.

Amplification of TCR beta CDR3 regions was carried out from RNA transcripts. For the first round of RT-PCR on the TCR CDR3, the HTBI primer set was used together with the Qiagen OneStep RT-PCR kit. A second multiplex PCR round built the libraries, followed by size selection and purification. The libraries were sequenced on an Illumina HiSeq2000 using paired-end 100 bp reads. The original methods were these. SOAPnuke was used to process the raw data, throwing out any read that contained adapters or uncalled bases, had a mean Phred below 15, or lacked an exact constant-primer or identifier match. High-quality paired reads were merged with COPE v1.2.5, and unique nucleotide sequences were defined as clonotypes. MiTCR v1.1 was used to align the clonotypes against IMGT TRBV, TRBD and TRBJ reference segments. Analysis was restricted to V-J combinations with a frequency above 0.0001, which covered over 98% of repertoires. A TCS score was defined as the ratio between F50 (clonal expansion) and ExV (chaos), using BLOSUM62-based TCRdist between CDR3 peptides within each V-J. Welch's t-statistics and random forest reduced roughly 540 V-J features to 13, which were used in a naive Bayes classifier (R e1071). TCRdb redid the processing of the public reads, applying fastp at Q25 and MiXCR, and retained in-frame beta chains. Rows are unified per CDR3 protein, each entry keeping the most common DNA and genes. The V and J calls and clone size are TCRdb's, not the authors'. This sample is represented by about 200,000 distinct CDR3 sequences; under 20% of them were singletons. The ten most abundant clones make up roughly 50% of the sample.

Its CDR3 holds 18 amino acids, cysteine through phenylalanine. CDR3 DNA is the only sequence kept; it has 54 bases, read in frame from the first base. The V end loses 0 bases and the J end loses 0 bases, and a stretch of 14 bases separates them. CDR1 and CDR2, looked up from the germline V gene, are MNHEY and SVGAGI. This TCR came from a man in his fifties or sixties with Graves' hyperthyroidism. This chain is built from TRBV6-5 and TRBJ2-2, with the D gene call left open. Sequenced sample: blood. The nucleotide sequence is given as TGTGCCAGCAGTTACTCGACCTTTGAGTTCGCGAACACCGGGGAGCTGTTTTTT. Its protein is CASSYSTFEFANTGELFF.